This T cell receptor beta chain was recovered during a study of CD8+CD57+ T cells in acquired aplastic anemia. About the study: Quantities of DNA derived from sorted CD4+ and CD8+ cells averaged 3.2 ug.

General study points: Patients and controls turned out to have 25 to 30 CD8+ CDR3 sequences in common.

It was genomic DNA that served as the template for profiling TCR beta VDJ and CDR3. TCRdb reanalysed the reads using MiXCR and keeps one entry per CDR3 protein. The data hold about 130,000 distinct CDR3 sequences, with 35% to 50% observed a single time. This clonotype was detected ten times or more. Its antigen remains unknown. V lost 1 base and J 3 bases, leaving 12 bases between the germline ends. Germline V lookup: CDR1 SGHNT, CDR2 YENEEA. This CDR3 spans 15 amino acids. The TCR originated in a human donor in good health, serving as a control. This chain connects TRBV11-3 to TRBJ2-5; a weak D match, TRBD1 (6 bases). Sequencing was done on a sample of sorted CD4+, CD8+, or CD8+CD57+ T cells (not recorded which) from PBMCs. The CDR3: CASSLGGREKETQYF. In DNA form, the CDR3 reads TGTGCCAGCAGCTTAGGGGGGCGAGAGAAAGAGACCCAGTACTTC.